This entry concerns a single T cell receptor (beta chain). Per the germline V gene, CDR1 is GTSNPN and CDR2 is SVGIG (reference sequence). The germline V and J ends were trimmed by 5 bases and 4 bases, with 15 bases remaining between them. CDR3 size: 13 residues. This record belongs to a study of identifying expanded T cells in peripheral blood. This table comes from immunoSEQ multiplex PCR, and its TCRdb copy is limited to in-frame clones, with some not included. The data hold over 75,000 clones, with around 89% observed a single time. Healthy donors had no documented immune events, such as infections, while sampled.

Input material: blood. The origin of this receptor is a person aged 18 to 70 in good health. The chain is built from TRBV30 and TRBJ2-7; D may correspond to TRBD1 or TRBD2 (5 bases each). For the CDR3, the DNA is TGTGCCTGGGATGCCGGGACCCAGTACGAGCAGTACTTC. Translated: CAWDAGTQYEQYF.